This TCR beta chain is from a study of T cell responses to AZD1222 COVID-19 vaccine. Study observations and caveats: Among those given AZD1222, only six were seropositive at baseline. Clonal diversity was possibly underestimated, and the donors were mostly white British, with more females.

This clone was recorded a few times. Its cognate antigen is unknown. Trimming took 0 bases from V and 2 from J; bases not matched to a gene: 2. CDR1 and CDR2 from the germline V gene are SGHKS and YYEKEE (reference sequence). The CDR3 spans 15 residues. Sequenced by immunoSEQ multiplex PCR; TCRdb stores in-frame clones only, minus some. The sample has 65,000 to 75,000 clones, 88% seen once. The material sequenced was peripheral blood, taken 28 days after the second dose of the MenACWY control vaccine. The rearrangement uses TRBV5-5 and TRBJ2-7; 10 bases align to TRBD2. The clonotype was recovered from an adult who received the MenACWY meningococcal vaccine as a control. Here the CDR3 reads CASSLESGRAYEQYF. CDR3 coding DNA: TGTGCCAGCAGCTTGGAGAGCGGGAGGGCCTACGAGCAGTACTTC.